A single sample gave rise to the 14 T cell receptor beta chains below, sequenced in a study of T-cell memory formation after mild COVID-19 (dated by TCRdb to about 2021). Library method: 5' RACE. TCRdb records Illumina NovaSeq 6000 as the sequencer. In TCRdb, the public reads were trimmed at Q25 with fastp and aligned with MiXCR, with productive beta chains retained. Rows are combined by CDR3 protein, so each entry shows the most common genes and DNA. Recorded for this sample are approximately 560,000 distinct CDR3 sequences; approximately 15% of them occurred a single time. The ten most abundant clones make up about 7.5% of the sample. The sample comprised PBMCs or a T cell subset sorted from them (not recorded which). These receptors all stem from an adult woman who had mild COVID-19 (a few samples of this study predate the infection). The sample titles of this study are shuffled in the database, so cell type and time point are left out; the donor was told from shared clones.

The chain is built from TRBV6-5 and TRBJ2-7; a possible D gene is TRBD2 (6 bases). V was cut by 0 bases and J by 0 bases, with 18 bases left in between. This CDR3 contains 18 residues. Per germline, CDR1 MNHEY and CDR2 SVGAGI. This chain's CDR3 is CASSYSSTGVVHSYEQYF. Here the CDR3 DNA reads TGTGCCAGCAGTTACTCTTCTACGGGGGTAGTACACTCCTACGAGCAGTACTTC.

This clonotype appeared a few times. This chain connects TRBV29-1 to TRBJ2-7, with D perhaps matching TRBD2 (5 bases). The germline V gene encodes CDR1 SQVTM and CDR2 ANQGSEA. This CDR3 comprises 11 residues. Trimming left V 7 bases short and J 2 bases short, with 9 bases between. This CDR3 reads CSAGSTYEQYF. The CDR3 coding sequence is TGCAGCGCTGGGAGCACCTACGAGCAGTACTTC.

The J gene is TRBJ2-5, the V gene TRBV20-1; D might be TRBD2 (5 bases). The germline V and J ends were trimmed by 2 bases and 5 bases, with 21 bases remaining between them. The V gene's germline CDR1 is DFQATT and CDR2 SNEGSKA (reference sequence). The CDR3 runs to 16 residues. The CDR3 reads CSARPPSAETTETQYF. Here the CDR3 DNA reads TGCAGTGCTAGACCACCCTCAGCGGAGACTACGGAGACCCAGTACTTC.

This clonotype showed up just a few times. The chain employs TRBV7-2 and TRBJ2-3; TRBD1 might be the D (7 bases). This CDR3 is built from 13 residues. Germline lookup yields CDR1 SGHTA and CDR2 FQGNSA. Trimming stripped 8 bases from V and 7 bases from J, with 16 bases between. The CDR3 loop reads CASRPSGGYTQYF. CDR3 bases: TGTGCCAGCCGGCCCTCAGGGGGGTATACGCAGTATTTT.

The CDR3 reads CASNSILTGGTETQYF. CDR3 nucleotide sequence: TGCGCCAGCAATTCCATCCTTACTGGCGGGACTGAGACCCAGTACTTC. The chain uses TRBV10-2 and TRBJ2-5; maybe TRBD2 (6 bases). CDR3 length equals 16 residues. Germline V CDR1 and CDR2: WSHSY, SAAADI. V gave up 7 bases and J gave up 5 bases, with 23 bases separating them.

The gene calls are TRBV5-1 and TRBJ2-3; the D gene is possibly TRBD2 (6 bases). V dropped 4 bases and J dropped 8 bases, with 17 bases sitting between them. Germline V gene lookup returns CDR1 SGHRS and CDR2 YFSETQ. The CDR3 runs 14 residues. The DNA of the CDR3 is TGCGCCAGCAGCCCGAGACTAGGAGAGGGTACGCAGTATTTT. Protein sequence: CASSPRLGEGTQYF.

The rearrangement uses TRBV5-1 and TRBJ2-1; D may be TRBD2 (6 bases). V was pared by 3 bases and J by 5 bases, with 15 bases between. The CDR3 runs to 15 residues. Germline values: CDR1 SGHRS, CDR2 YFSETQ. The CDR3 is CASSSIREKDNEQFF. The CDR3 DNA is TGCGCCAGCAGCTCCATCCGGGAGAAAGACAATGAGCAGTTCTTC.

This clonotype was counted a single time. The rearrangement uses TRBV29-1 and TRBJ2-1; D is undetermined. Germline loops: CDR1 SQVTM, CDR2 ANQGSEA. This CDR3 has 15 amino acids. V lost 0 bases, J lost 3 bases, and 12 bases lay in between. The CDR3 loop reads CSVEDPAYLYNEQFF. The CDR3 nucleotides are TGCAGCGTTGAAGATCCGGCTTATCTCTACAATGAGCAGTTCTTC.

V gene TRBV5-1 combines with J gene TRBJ1-5; perhaps TRBD1 as D (5 bases). Germline CDR1 reads SGHRS; CDR2 reads YFSETQ. Deletions cut 0 bases from V and 4 bases from J, with 11 bases between. The CDR3 extends over 15 amino acids. CDR3 sequence: CASSLGGEGNQPQHF. CDR3 sequence (DNA): TGCGCCAGCAGCTTGGGGGGGGAGGGGAATCAGCCCCAGCATTTT.

This chain connects TRBV5-1 to TRBJ2-6; 9 nucleotides line up with TRBD2. V shed 0 bases, J shed 2 bases, and the junction held 6 bases outside the gene matches. The CDR3 has 18 residues. Germline assignment: CDR1 SGHRS and CDR2 YFSETQ. The CDR3 DNA reads TGCGCCAGCAGCTTGGCCAGCGGGAGGATAGCTGGGGCCAACGTCCTGACTTTC. This codes for CASSLASGRIAGANVLTF.

In its sample, this clonotype was seen a few times. This rearrangement joins TRBV12-3 or TRBV12-4 to TRBJ2-2; TRBD1 matches 8 bases. The V segment lost 1 base and the J segment 7 bases; nucleotides outside the gene matches: 2. The CDR3 spans 14 residues. The CDR3 loop reads CASSLVRGHGELFF. The CDR3 nucleotides are TGTGCCAGCAGTTTAGTCAGGGGGCACGGGGAGCTGTTTTTT.

This chain joins TRBV15 and TRBJ1-5; the D is unclear. This CDR3 has 14 residues. The germline gives CDR1 LNHNV, CDR2 YYDKDF (reference sequence). Trimming took off 0 bases at V and 7 bases at J, with 10 bases between the two ends. In nucleotides, the CDR3 is TGTGCCACCAGCAGAGAAGGGTCTAGGCAGCCCCAGCATTTT. Translated: CATSREGSRQPQHF.

The rearrangement joins TRBV9 to TRBJ1-1, with no clear D. There are 13 residues in the CDR3. Germline V gives CDR1 SGDLS, CDR2 YYNGEE. V was cut by 4 bases and J by 1 base, with 8 bases left in between. CDR3 sequence reads: CASSPRKNTEAFF. The CDR3 nucleotides are TGTGCCAGCAGCCCCAGGAAGAACACTGAAGCTTTCTTT. The complete variable domain, with remaining parts taken from reference TRBV9 and TRBJ1-1, reads DSGVTQTPKHLITATGQRVTLRCSPRSGDLSVYWYQQSLDQGLQFLIQYYNGEERAKGNILERFSAQQFPDLHSELNLSSLELGDSALYFCASSPRKNTEAFFGQGTRLTVV.

This clonotype has more than one count but fewer than ten. The J gene is TRBJ1-1, the V gene TRBV10-3; tentatively, D is TRBD1 (6 bases). Trimming removed 6 bases from V and 5 bases from J, with 7 bases in between. Germline CDR1 is ENHRY and CDR2 is SYGVKD. The CDR3 has 11 amino acids. The CDR3 DNA sequence: TGTGCCATCAGGCAGGGGACTGAAGCTTTCTTT. It is translated as CAIRQGTEAFF.